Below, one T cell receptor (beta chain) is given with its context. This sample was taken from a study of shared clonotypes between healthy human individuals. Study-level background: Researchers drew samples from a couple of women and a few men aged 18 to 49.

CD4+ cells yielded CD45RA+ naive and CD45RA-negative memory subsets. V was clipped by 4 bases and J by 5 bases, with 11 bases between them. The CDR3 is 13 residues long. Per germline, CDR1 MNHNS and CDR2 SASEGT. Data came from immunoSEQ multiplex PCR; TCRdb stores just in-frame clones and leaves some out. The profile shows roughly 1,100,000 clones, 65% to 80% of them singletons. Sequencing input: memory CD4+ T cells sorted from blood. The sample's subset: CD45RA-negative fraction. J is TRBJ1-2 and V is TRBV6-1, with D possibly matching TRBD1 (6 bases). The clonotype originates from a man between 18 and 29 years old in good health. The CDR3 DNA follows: TGTGCCAGCAGTGTAGAAGGGGGATATGGCTACACCTTC. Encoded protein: CASSVEGGYGYTF.